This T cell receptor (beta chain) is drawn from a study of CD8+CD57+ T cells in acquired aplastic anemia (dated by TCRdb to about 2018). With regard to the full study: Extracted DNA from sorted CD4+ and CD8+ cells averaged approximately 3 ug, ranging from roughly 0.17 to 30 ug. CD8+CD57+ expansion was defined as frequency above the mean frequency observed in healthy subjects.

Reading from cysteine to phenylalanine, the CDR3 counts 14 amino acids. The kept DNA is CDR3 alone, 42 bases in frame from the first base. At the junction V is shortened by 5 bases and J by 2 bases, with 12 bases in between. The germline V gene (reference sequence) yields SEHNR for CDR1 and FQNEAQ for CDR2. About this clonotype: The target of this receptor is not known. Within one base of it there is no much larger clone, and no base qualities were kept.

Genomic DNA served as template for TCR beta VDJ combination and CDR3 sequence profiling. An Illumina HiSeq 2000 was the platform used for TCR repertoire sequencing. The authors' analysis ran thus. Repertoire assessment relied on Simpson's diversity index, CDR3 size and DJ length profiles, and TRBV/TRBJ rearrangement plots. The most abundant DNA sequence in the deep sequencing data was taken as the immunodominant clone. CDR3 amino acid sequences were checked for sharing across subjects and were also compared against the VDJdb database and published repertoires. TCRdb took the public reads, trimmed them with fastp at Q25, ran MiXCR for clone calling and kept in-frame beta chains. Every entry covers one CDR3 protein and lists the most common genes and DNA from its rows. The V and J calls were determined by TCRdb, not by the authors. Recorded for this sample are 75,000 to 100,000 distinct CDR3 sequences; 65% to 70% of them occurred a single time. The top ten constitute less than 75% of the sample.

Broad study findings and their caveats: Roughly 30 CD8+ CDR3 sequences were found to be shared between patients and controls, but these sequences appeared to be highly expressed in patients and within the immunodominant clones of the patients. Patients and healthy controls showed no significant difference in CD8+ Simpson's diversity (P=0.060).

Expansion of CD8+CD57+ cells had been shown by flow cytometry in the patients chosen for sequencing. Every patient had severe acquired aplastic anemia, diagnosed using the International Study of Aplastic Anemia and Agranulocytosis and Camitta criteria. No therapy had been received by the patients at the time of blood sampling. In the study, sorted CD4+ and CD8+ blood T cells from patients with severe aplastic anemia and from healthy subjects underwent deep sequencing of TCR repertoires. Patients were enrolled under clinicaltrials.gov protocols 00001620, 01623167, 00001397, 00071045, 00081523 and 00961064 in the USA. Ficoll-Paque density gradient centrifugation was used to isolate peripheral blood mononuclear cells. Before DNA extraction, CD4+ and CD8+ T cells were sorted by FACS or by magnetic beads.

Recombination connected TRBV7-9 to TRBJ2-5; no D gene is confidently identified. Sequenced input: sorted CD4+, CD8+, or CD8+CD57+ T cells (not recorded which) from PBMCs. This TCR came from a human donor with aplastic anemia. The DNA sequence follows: TGTGCCAGCAGCCGGATAGGGTTACAAGAGACCCAGTACTTC. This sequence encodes CASSRIGLQETQYF.